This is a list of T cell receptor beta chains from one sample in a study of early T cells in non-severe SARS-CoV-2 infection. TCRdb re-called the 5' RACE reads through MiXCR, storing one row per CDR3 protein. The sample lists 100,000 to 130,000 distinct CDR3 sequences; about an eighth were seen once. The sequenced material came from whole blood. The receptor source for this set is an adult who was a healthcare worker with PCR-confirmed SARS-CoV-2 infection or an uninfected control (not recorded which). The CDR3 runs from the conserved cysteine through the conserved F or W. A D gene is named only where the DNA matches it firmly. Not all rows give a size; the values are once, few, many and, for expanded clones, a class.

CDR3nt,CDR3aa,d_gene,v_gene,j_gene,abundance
TGTGCCAGCAGAGGGACAGGGGGCGGACGGAGGTCAGGCATTCAGTACTTC,CASRGTGGGRRSGIQYF,TRBD1,TRBV28,TRBJ2-4,-
TGCAGCGTGCCCGGGACAGGGCGAGGAGATACGCAGTATTTT,CSVPGTGRGDTQYF,TRBD1,TRBV29-1,TRBJ2-3,few
TGTGCCAGCAGCCCACATCCGGGTATCAACGAGCAGTACTTC,CASSPHPGINEQYF,-,TRBV9,TRBJ2-7,many
TGTGCCAGTAGTGCAGAGGGGGATGGCACAGATACGCAGTATTTT,CASSAEGDGTDTQYF,-,TRBV25-1,TRBJ2-3,few
TGTGCCAGCAGAGAGCCGGGGCGAAACATTCAGTACTTC,CASREPGRNIQYF,-,TRBV12-3/TRBV12-4,TRBJ2-4,-
TGCAGTGCTAGACCCCTTAGAATTTACAATGAGCAGTTCTTC,CSARPLRIYNEQFF,-,TRBV20-1,TRBJ2-1,few
TGTGCCAGCAGCTCTCGACAGGGCCTAGACAATGAGCAGTTCTTC,CASSSRQGLDNEQFF,TRBD1,TRBV5-4,TRBJ2-1,few
TGTGCCAGCAGTCCCGACAGGGGAAAAGGGCAGCCCCAGCATTTT,CASSPDRGKGQPQHF,TRBD1,TRBV28,TRBJ1-5,many
TGTGCCACGCAGGGGAATTTCAATTCACCCCTCCACTTT,CATQGNFNSPLHF,-,TRBV12-3/TRBV12-4,TRBJ1-6,many
TGTGCCACCAGTGAGCTGACAGGGGATCCTGGAAACACCATATATTTT,CATSELTGDPGNTIYF,TRBD1,TRBV24-1,TRBJ1-3,many